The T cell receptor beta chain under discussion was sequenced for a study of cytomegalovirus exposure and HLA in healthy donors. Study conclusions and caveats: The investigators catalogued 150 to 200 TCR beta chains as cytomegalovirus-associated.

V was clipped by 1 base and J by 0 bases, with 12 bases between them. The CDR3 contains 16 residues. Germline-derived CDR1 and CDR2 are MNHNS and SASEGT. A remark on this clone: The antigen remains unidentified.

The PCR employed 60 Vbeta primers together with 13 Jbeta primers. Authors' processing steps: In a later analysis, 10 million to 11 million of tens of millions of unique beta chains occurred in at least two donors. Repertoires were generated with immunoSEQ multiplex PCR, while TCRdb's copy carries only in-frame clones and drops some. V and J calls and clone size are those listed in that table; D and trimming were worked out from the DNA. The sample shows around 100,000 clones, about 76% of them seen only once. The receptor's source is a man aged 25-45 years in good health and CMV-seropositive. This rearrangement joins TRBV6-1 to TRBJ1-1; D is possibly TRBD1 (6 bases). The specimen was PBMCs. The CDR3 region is CASSEGGGVMNTEAFF. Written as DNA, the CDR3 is TGTGCCAGCAGTGAAGGAGGGGGGGTCATGAACACTGAAGCTTTCTTT.